Detailed here is one TCR beta chain. Living in under 30 US areas, the participants were between roughly 18 and 95 years of age. The data stem from a study of blood T cell repertoires in COVID-19. About the research overall: Sites in the United States, Italy and Spain provided acute and convalescent COVID-19 samples. T cells, B-cell-depleted T cells, or PBMCs provided the cDNA or gDNA that served as material.

CDR3 length: 14 amino acids. Germline V gene lookup returns CDR1 SGHRS and CDR2 YFSETQ. Germline trimming cut 4 bases from V and 2 bases from J; bases unmatched to any gene: 3. Original processing notes: Reference gene primer amplification gave estimated nucleated cell counts. Libraries were prepared by immunoSEQ multiplex PCR; TCRdb keeps only in-frame clonotypes and omits some of them. V, J and clone size reflect that table, while D and trimming were determined from the DNA. The profile shows about 300,000 clones, roughly 91% of them singletons. The receptor's source is a woman aged 45-60 years who had been exposed to COVID-19. The genes are TRBV5-1 and TRBJ1-3; 7 positions match TRBD1. The sample consisted of PBMCs or T cells enriched from blood (not recorded which). The CDR3 DNA sequence: TGCGCCAGCAGCCAGGGGACAGCTGGAAACACCATATATTTT. It codes for CASSQGTAGNTIYF.